The rows below give T cell receptor beta chains drawn from one sample of a study of PD-1 blockade in classical Hodgkin lymphoma. The data were produced by immunoSEQ multiplex PCR, yet TCRdb's version contains in-frame clones alone and is incomplete. The sample lists about 22,000 clones, roughly nine tenths occurring once. The specimen was CD4+ T cells from blood. Receptor source: a human donor with classical Hodgkin lymphoma. The conserved cysteine and the conserved F or W are not part of the CDR3 here.

V: TRBV30; J: TRBJ2-7; CDR3: VWSRGAGPGDEQY
V: TRBV5-1; J: TRBJ2-1; CDR3: ASSSVQASGDNEQF
V: TRBV28; J: TRBJ2-7; CDR3: ASSLVSALGRSYEQY
V: TRBV5-1; J: TRBJ2-3; CDR3: ASSIRTSHTDTQY
V: TRBV5-1; J: TRBJ1-2; CDR3: ASSTDVGTGDNT
V: TRBV7-8; J: TRBJ1-5; CDR3: ASSFRDTLY
V: TRBV30; J: TRBJ1-1; CDR3: AYRQTEAF
V: TRBV7-2; J: TRBJ1-6; CDR3: ASSFTRANRNSPLH
V: TRBV10-3; J: TRBJ2-7; CDR3: AISTSGNYYEQY
V: TRBV7-3; J: TRBJ2-6; CDR3: ASRLGPHGANVLT
V: TRBV5-4; J: TRBJ1-4; CDR3: ASSFGPNEKLF
V: TRBV7-9; J: TRBJ2-1; CDR3: ASSFRRDRAYNEQF
V: TRBV6-6; J: TRBJ2-1; CDR3: ASSYDRGNRGQF
V: TRBV5-4; J: TRBJ1-3; CDR3: ASSLAGTGENTIY
V: TRBV7-9; J: TRBJ1-4; CDR3: ASSFKGTNEKLF
V: TRBV7-2; J: TRBJ2-1; CDR3: ASSLVSALSYNEQF
V: TRBV10-3; J: TRBJ2-7; CDR3: AIKAGGSYEQY
V: TRBV2; J: TRBJ1-5; CDR3: ASRSAYNQPQH
V: TRBV10-2; J: TRBJ2-7; CDR3: ASRPAGGSNEQY
V: TRBV18; J: TRBJ1-2; CDR3: ASSPGRGEDGYT
V: TRBV7-9; J: TRBJ2-7; CDR3: ASSLSVQGGSSEQY
V: TRBV19; J: TRBJ1-5; CDR3: ASSVRQGSNQPQH
V: TRBV5-1; J: TRBJ2-2; CDR3: ASSVDSHLMAGELF
V: TRBV7-2; J: TRBJ1-3; CDR3: ASSLGNSRNTIY
V: TRBV27; J: TRBJ1-6; CDR3: ASREGTGINSPLH
V: TRBV5-4; J: TRBJ1-6; CDR3: ASSSGDLLRSSPLH
V: TRBV6-5; J: TRBJ1-6; CDR3: ASSYTGTGNSPLH
V: TRBV27; J: TRBJ2-7; CDR3: ASSLSGTGGSEQY
V: TRBV28; J: TRBJ2-7; CDR3: ASSFLSGQNYEQY
V: TRBV5-1; J: TRBJ2-3; CDR3: ASSLGTASTDTQY
V: TRBV2; J: TRBJ1-4; CDR3: ASSRDRDEKLF
V: TRBV13; J: TRBJ1-2; CDR3: ASSLGGQGNYGYT
V: TRBV5-8; J: TRBJ2-1; CDR3: ASSRQTGFEQF
V: TRBV10-3; J: TRBJ2-7; CDR3: APLGSSEY
V: TRBV6-1; J: TRBJ1-2; CDR3: ASSKASNYGYT
V: TRBV19; J: TRBJ1-1; CDR3: ASLRVGTEAF
V: TRBV9; J: TRBJ2-5; CDR3: ASSVRAGEETQY
V: TRBV10-3; J: TRBJ2-1; CDR3: AIRGGTGLINEQF
V: TRBV9; J: TRBJ2-7; CDR3: ASSAGPLYEQY
V: TRBV6-6; J: TRBJ2-2; CDR3: ASSPSTDYTGELF
V: TRBV7-2; J: TRBJ2-5; CDR3: ASSLGVPGTGETQY
V: TRBV5-1; J: TRBJ1-1; CDR3: ASSSGLFKPSIHTEAF
V: TRBV6-5; J: TRBJ2-7; CDR3: ATTSWGTYEQY
V: TRBV4-1; J: TRBJ1-3; CDR3: ASSQVWAGSGNTIY
V: TRBV7-6; J: TRBJ2-5; CDR3: ASSRTGLQETQY
V: TRBV7-2; J: TRBJ2-7; CDR3: ASSFRLLPGGREQY
V: TRBV18; J: TRBJ2-6; CDR3: ASSIVFRSGAQVPGANVLT
V: TRBV21-1; J: TRBJ2-1; CDR3: ASSKAPASGGNEQF
V: TRBV27; J: TRBJ2-2; CDR3: ASSFGWAGELF